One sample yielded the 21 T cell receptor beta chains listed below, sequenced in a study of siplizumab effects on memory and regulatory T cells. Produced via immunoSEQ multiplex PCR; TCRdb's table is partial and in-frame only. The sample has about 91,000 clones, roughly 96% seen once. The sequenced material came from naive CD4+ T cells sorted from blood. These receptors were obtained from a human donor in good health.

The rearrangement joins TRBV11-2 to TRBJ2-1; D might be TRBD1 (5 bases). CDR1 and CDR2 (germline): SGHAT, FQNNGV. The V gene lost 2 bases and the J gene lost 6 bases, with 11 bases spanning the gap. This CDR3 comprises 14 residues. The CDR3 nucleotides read TGTGCCAGCAGCTTACGAACTCAGGGCAATGAGCAGTTCTTC. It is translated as CASSLRTQGNEQFF.

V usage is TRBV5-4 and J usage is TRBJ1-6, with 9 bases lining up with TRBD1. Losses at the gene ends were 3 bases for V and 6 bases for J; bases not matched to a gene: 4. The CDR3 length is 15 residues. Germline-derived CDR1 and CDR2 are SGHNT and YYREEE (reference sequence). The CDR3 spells CASSWDRAFNSPLHF. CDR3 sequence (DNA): TGTGCCAGCAGCTGGGACAGGGCGTTTAATTCACCCCTCCACTTT.

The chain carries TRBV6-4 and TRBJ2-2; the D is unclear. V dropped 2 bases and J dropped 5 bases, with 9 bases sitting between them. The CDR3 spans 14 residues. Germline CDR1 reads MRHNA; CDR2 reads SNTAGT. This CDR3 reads CASSDELTTGELFF. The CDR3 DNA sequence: TGTGCCAGCAGTGACGAACTAACTACCGGGGAGCTGTTTTTT.

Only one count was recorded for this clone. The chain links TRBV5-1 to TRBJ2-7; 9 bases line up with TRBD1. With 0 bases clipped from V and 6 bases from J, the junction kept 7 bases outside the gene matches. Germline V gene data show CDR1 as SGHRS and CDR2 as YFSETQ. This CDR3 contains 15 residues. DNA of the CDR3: TGCGCCAGCAGCTTGGACGGGACAGGGAAGTTCGAGCAGTACTTC. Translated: CASSLDGTGKFEQYF.

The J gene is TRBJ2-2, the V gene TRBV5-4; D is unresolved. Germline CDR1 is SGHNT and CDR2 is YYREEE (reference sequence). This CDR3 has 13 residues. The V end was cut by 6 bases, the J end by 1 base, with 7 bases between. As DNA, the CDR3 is TGTGCCAGCATCGTGGGGAACACCGGGGAGCTGTTTTTT. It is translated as CASIVGNTGELFF.

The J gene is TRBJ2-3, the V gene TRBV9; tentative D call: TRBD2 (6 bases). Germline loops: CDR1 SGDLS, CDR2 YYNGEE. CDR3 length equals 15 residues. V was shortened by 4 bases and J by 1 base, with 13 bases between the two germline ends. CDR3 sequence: CASSLSGLRTDTQYF. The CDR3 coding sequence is TGTGCCAGCAGCCTTAGCGGCCTTCGCACAGATACGCAGTATTTT.

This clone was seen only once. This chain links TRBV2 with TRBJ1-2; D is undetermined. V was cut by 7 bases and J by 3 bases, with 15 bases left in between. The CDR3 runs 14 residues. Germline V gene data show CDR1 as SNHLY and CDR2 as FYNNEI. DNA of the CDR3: TGTGCCAGCACCGAGGTCGACACCGACTATGGCTACACCTTC. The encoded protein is CASTEVDTDYGYTF.

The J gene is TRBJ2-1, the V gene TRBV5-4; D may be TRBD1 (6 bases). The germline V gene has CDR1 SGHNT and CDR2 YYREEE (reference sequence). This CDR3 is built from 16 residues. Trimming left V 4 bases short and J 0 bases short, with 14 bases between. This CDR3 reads CASSTGTVSSYNEQFF. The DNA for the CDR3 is TGTGCCAGCAGCACAGGGACGGTAAGCTCCTACAATGAGCAGTTCTTC. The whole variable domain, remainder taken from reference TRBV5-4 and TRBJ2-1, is ETGVTQSPTHLIKTRGQQVTLRCSSQSGHNTVSWYQQALGQGPQFIFQYYREEENGRGNFPPRFSGLQFPNYSSELNVNALELDDSALYLCASSTGTVSSYNEQFFGPGTRLTVL.

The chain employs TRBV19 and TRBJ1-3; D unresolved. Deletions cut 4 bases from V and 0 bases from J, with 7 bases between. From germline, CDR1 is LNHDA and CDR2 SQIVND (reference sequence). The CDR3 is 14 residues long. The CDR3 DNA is TGTGCCAGTAGTAGAGGCAGCTCTGGAAACACCATATATTTT. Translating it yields CASSRGSSGNTIYF. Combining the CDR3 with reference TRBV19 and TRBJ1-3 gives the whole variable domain DGGITQSPKYLFRKEGQNVTLSCEQNLNHDAMYWYRQDPGQGLRLIYYSQIVNDFQKGDIAEGYSVSREKKESFPLTVTSAQKNPTAFYLCASSRGSSGNTIYFGEGSWLTVV.

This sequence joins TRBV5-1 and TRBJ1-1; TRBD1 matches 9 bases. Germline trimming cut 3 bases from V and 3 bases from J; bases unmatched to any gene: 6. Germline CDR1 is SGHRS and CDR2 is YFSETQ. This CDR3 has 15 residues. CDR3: CASSSSTGGDTEAFF. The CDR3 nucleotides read TGCGCCAGCAGCTCCTCGACAGGGGGGGACACTGAAGCTTTCTTT.

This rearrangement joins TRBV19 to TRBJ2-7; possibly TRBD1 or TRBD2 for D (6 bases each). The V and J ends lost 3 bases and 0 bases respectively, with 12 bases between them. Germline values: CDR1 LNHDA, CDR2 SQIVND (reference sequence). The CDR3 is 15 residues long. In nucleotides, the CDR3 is TGTGCCAGTAGTATCGAGGGGGGCCTCTCCTACGAGCAGTACTTC. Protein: CASSIEGGLSYEQYF.

CDR3 nucleotide sequence: TGTGCCAGTAGTCGCAGGGCGGGAGAGCAGTACTTC. Amino acids: CASSRRAGEQYF. The rearrangement links TRBV19 to TRBJ2-7; possible D gene TRBD2, 6 bases. Germline V CDR1 and CDR2: LNHDA, SQIVND (reference sequence). The CDR3 is 12 amino acids. Trimming cost V 5 bases and J 7 bases, with 12 bases left between them.

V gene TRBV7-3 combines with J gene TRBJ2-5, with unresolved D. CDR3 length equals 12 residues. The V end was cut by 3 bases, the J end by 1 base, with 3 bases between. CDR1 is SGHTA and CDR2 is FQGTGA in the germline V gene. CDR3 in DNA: TGTGCCAGCAGCTTCCGCCAAGAGACCCAGTACTTC. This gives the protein CASSFRQETQYF.

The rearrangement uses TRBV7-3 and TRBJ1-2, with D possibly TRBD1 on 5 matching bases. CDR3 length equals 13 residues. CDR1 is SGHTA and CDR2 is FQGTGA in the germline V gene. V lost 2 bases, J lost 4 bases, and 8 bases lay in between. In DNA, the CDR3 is TGTGCCAGCAGCTTATCCGGGGCCTATGGCTACACCTTC. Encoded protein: CASSLSGAYGYTF.

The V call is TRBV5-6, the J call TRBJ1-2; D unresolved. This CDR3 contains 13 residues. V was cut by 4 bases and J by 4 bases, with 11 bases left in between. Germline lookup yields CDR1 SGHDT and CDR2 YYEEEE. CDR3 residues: CASSLEVSYGYTF. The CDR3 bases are TGTGCCAGCAGCCTCGAAGTCTCCTATGGCTACACCTTC. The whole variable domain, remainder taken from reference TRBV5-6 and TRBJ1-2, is DAGVTQSPTHLIKTRGQQVTLRCSPKSGHDTVSWYQQALGQGPQFIFQYYEEEERQRGNFPDRFSGHQFPNYSSELNVNALLLGDSALYLCASSLEVSYGYTFGSGTRLTVV.

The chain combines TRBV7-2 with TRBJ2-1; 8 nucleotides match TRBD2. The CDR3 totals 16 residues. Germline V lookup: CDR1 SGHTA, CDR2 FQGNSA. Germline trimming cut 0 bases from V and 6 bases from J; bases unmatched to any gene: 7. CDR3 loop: CASSLASGGPLNEQFF. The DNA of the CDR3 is TGTGCCAGCAGCTTAGCCTCGGGGGGGCCCCTCAATGAGCAGTTCTTC. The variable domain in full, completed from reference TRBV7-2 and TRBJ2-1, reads GAGVSQSPSNKVTEKGKDVELRCDPISGHTALYWYRQSLGQGLEFLIYFQGNSAPDKSGLPSDRFSAERTGGSVSTLTIQRTQQEDSAVYLCASSLASGGPLNEQFFGPGTRLTVL.

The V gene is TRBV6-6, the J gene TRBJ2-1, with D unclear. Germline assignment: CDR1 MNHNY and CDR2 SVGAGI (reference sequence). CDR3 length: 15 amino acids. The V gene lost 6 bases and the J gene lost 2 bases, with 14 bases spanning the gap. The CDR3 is CASSSAGRPYNEQFF. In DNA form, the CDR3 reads TGTGCCAGCAGCAGCGCCGGGCGACCCTACAATGAGCAGTTCTTC.

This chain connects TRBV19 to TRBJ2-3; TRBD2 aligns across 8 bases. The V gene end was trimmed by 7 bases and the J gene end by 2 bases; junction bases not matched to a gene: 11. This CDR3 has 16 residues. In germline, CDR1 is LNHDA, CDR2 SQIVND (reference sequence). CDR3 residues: CASTTASGGTTDTQYF. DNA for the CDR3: TGTGCCAGTACCACAGCCAGCGGGGGAACCACAGATACGCAGTATTTT.

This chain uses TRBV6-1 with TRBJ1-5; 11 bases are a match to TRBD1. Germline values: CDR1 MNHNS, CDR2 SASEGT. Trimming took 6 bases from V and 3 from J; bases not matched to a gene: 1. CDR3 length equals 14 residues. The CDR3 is CASRGQGANQPQHF. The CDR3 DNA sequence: TGTGCCAGCAGAGGACAGGGGGCCAATCAGCCCCAGCATTTT.

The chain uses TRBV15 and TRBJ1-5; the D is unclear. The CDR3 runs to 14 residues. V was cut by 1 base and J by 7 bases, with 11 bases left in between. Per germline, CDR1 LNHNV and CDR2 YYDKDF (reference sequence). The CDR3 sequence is CATSRGQPHQPQHF. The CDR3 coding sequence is TGTGCCACCAGCAGAGGTCAGCCGCACCAGCCCCAGCATTTT.

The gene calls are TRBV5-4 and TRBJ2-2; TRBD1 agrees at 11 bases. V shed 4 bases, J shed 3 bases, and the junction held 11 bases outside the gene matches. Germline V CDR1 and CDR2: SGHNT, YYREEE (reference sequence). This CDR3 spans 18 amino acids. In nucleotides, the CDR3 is TGTGCCAGCAGCCCCTGGGGGACAGGGGGGCGTGACACCGGGGAGCTGTTTTTT. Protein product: CASSPWGTGGRDTGELFF.